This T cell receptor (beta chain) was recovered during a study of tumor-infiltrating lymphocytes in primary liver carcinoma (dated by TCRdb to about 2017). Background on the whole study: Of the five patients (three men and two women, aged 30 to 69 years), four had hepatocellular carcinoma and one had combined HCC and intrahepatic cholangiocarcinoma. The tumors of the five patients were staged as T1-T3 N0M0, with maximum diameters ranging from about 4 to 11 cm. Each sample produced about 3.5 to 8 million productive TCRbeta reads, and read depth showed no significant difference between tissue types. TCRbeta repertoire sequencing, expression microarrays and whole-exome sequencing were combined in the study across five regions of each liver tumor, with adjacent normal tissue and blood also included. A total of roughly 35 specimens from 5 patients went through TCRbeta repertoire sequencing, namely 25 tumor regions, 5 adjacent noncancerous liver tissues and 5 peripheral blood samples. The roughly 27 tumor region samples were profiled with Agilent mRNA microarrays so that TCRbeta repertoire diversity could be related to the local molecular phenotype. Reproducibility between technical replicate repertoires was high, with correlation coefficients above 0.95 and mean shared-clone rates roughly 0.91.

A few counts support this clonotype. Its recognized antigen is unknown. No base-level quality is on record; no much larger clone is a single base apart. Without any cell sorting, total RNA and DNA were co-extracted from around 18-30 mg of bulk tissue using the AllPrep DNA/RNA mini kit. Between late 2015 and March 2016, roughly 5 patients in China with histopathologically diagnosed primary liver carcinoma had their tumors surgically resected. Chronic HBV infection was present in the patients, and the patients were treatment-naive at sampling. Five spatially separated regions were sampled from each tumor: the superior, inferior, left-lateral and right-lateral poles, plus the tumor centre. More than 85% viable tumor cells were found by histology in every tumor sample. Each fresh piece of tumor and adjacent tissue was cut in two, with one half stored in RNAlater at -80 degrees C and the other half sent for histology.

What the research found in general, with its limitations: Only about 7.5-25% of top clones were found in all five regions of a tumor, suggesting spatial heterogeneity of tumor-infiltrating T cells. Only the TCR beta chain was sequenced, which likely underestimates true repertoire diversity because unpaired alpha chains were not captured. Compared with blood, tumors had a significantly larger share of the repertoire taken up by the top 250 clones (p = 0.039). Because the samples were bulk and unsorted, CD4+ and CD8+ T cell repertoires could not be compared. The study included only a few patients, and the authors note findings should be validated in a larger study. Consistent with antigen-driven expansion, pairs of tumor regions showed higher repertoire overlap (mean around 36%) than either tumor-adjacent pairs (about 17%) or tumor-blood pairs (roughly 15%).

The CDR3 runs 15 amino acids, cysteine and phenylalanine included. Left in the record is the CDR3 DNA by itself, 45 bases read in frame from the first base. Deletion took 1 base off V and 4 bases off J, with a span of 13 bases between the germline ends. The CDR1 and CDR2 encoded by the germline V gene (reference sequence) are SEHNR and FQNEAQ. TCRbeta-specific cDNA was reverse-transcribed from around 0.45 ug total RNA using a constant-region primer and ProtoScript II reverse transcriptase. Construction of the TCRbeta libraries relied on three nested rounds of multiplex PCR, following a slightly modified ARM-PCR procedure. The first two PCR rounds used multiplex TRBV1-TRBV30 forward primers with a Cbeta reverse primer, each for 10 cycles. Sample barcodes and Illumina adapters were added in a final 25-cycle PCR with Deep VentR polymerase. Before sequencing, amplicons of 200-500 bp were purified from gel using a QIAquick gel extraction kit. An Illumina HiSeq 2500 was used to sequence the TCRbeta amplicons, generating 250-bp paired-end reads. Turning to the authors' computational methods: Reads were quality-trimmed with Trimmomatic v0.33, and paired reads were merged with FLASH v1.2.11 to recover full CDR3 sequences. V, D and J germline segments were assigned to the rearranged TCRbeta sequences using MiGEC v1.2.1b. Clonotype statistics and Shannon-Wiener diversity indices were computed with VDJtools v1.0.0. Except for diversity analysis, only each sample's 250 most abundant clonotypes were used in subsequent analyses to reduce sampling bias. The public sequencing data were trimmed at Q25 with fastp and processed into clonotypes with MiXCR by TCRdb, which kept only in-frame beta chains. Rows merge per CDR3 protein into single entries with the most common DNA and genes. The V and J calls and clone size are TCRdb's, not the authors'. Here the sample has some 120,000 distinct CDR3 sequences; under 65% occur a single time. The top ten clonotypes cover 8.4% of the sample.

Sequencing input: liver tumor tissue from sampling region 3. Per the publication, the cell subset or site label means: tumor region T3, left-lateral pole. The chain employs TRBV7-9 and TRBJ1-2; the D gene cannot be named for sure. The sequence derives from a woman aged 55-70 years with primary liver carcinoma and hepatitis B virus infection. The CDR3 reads CASSLDSALIYGYTF. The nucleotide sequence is TGTGCCAGCAGCTTAGATTCAGCTCTGATCTATGGCTACACCTTC. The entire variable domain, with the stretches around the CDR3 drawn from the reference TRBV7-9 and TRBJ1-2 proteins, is DTGVSQNPRHKITKRGQNVTFRCDPISEHNRLYWYRQTLGQGPEFLTYFQNEAQLEKSRLLSDRFSAERPKGSFSTLEIQRTEQGDSAMYLCASSLDSALIYGYTFGSGTRLTVV.